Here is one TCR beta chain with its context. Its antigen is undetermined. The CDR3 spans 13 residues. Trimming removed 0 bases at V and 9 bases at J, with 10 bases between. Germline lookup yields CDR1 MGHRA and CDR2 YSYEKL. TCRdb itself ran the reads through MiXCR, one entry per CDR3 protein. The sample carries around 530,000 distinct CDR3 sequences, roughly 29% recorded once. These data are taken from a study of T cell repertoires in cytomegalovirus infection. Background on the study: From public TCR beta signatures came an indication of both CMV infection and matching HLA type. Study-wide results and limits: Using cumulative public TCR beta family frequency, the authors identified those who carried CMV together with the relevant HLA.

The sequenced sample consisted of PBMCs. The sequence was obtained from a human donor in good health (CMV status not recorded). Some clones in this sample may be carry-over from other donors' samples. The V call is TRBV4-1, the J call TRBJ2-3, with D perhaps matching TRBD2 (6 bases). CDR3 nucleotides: TGCGCCAGCAGCCAAGATACTAGCACCACGCAGTATTTT. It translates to CASSQDTSTTQYF.